These 6 T cell receptor beta chains were sequenced from one sample in a study of CD8 T cells in ankylosing spondylitis. Each CDR3 protein is one row after TCRdb ran MiXCR on the 5' RACE reads. The sample includes nearly 250,000 distinct CDR3 sequences, 32% of them seen just once. Sequenced input: blood, either unsorted or a sorted T cell fraction (not recorded which). All receptors derive from a male donor with ankylosing spondylitis or in good health (not recorded which).

The chain has TRBV5-8 and TRBJ1-1; D is ambiguous. In germline, CDR1 is SGHTS, CDR2 YDEGEE. V lost 1 base, J lost 6 bases, and 13 bases lay in between. The CDR3 contains 14 residues. This CDR3 reads CASSLTGDGSEAFF. DNA for the CDR3: TGTGCCAGCAGCTTGACGGGCGACGGCTCTGAAGCTTTCTTT.

This clonotype appeared a few times. J is TRBJ2-7 and V is TRBV6-5; the match to TRBD1 covers 9 bases. Trimming took 2 bases from V and 6 from J; bases not matched to a gene: 5. There are 14 residues in the CDR3. In germline, CDR1 is MNHEY, CDR2 SVGAGI. CDR3 bases: TGTGCCAGCAGTTACCGGGGACAGGGACCCGAGCAGTACTTC. Translating gives CASSYRGQGPEQYF.

The V and J genes are TRBV20-1 and TRBJ1-6; perhaps TRBD1 as D (6 bases). This CDR3 contains 14 residues. V dropped 5 bases and J dropped 6 bases, with 14 bases sitting between them. The germline gives CDR1 DFQATT, CDR2 SNEGSKA (reference sequence). In DNA, the CDR3 is TGCAGTGCTCCCCCCAGGGGTGGTAATTCACCCCTCCACTTT. It encodes CSAPPRGGNSPLHF.

This clonotype was seen at least ten times. This sequence joins TRBV29-1 and TRBJ2-5; 9 positions match TRBD2. Germline lookup yields CDR1 SQVTM and CDR2 ANQGSEA. The CDR3 extends over 13 amino acids. Trimming took 6 bases from V and 1 from J; bases not matched to a gene: 3. Here the CDR3 DNA reads TGCAGCGTGCGGGGACTAGCCCAAGAGACCCAGTACTTC. Amino acids: CSVRGLAQETQYF. Full variable domain (missing parts from reference TRBV29-1 and TRBJ2-5): SAVISQKPSRDICQRGTSLTIQCQVDSQVTMMFWYRQQPGQSLTLIATANQGSEATYESGFVIDKFPISRPNLTFSTLTVSNMSPEDSSIYLCSVRGLAQETQYFGPGTRLLVL.

The sample holds a few counts of this clonotype. V and J are TRBV28 and TRBJ1-1, with D tentatively TRBD1 (5 bases). The CDR3 runs 15 residues. CDR1 is MDHEN and CDR2 is SYDVKM in the germline V gene. The V end lost 6 bases, the J end lost 7 bases, and 21 bases lay between the germline ends. The CDR3 region has the DNA TGTGCCAGCAGGAATGGCGAATTGCGGGGGTTTGAAGCTTTCTTT. This translates into CASRNGELRGFEAFF.

This clonotype was detected a few times. V and J are TRBV12-3 or TRBV12-4 and TRBJ1-5, with a weak D call TRBD1 (6 bases). This CDR3 has 14 amino acids. The V and J ends lost 7 bases and 5 bases respectively, with 15 bases between them. The CDR3 DNA sequence: TGTGCCAGCACCCTAGGGGGGGATGATCAGCCCCAGCATTTT. It encodes CASTLGGDDQPQHF.